This T cell receptor beta chain was documented in a study of cytomegalovirus exposure and HLA in healthy donors. The CDR3 is 15 residues long. The germline V gene encodes CDR1 SGHDT and CDR2 YYEEEE. Deletions cut 2 bases from V and 0 bases from J, with 11 bases between. Both 60 Vbeta primers and 13 Jbeta primers went into the PCR. The repertoire was sequenced with immunoSEQ multiplex PCR; TCRdb's copy has only in-frame clones and lacks some. Altogether about 190,000 clones are present, 75% to 85% being singletons, with the ten largest covering 0.65%. A remark on this clone: As yet, its antigen is unknown. Other nucleotide sequences in the sample specify the same CDR3.

Study-wide results and caveats: Some V segments (TRBV6-2 and TRBV6-3 among them) were excluded as indistinguishable. Altogether, some 160 TCR beta chains were recorded as cytomegalovirus-associated.

The V and J genes are TRBV5-6 and TRBJ1-2; TRBD1 might be the D (6 bases). The specimen sequenced was PBMCs. The source is a boy aged 10-17 years in good health and CMV-seronegative. DNA for the CDR3: TGTGCCAGCAGCTTTGGGCAGGGGACTAACTATGGCTACACCTTC. This encodes CASSFGQGTNYGYTF.